These 3 T cell receptor beta chains share one sample of origin, sequenced in a study of graft-versus-host responses after intestinal transplantation (dated by TCRdb to about 2021). In light of the paper, this sample's time point label describes: cells obtained before transplantation from donor or recipient. The library was produced with the immunoSEQ multiplex PCR assay. The source is immuneACCESS, and TCRdb retained only in-frame sequences with V and J called. Part of the clones is not carried over; for the studies checked, unresolved V genes explain less than half of this, and the remainder is unexplained. The table for this sample lists 80,000 to 100,000 clones; over 80% of them were counted only once. The top ten clones comprise approximately 17% of the sample. For these receptors, no antigen is known. The source material was unstimulated CD8+ T cells sorted from spleen or lymph node cells, sampled before intestinal transplant. These receptors originate from a human donor who received an intestinal transplant.

The chain has TRBV7-6 and TRBJ1-3; tentatively, D is TRBD1 (6 bases). The germline V gene encodes CDR1 SGHVS and CDR2 FNYEAQ. The CDR3 extends over 17 amino acids. The V end was cut by 5 bases, the J end by 0 bases, with 17 bases between. The CDR3 DNA is TGTGCCAGCAGCCATCGGGGGGCCGGGTTCTCTGGAAACACCATATATTTT. Its protein product is CASSHRGAGFSGNTIYF.

The rearrangement links TRBV5-1 to TRBJ2-1; 15 bases match TRBD2. The CDR3 consists of 19 residues. The trim removed 2 bases at V and 0 bases at J, leaving 6 bases unmatched. The germline gives CDR1 SGHRS, CDR2 YFSETQ. Here the CDR3 reads CASSFPGLAGGGSYNEQFF. DNA of the CDR3: TGCGCCAGCAGCTTCCCAGGACTAGCGGGAGGGGGCTCCTACAATGAGCAGTTCTTC.

On this clone: Other DNA sequences from this sample encode an identical CDR3 as well. The CDR3 loop is CASQRGLAGGPSAYEQYF. As DNA, the CDR3 is TGCGCCAGCCAACGGGGACTAGCGGGGGGGCCTTCAGCCTACGAGCAGTACTTC. The chain has TRBV5-1 and TRBJ2-7, with 16 bases identical to TRBD2. Germline assignment: CDR1 SGHRS and CDR2 YFSETQ. The CDR3 length is 18 residues. The junction had 12 bases not matched to a gene; V was cut back by 7 bases and J by 2 bases.